This entry lists 29 T cell receptor beta chains sequenced from one sample in a study of T cell changes during pregnancy in multiple sclerosis. The data were produced by immunoSEQ multiplex PCR, yet TCRdb's version contains in-frame clones alone and is incomplete. The data hold approximately 89,000 clones, with 85% to 95% observed a single time. The sample here was peripheral blood, taken after pregnancy. All receptors derive from a female donor in good health, enrolled as a control in a pregnancy study.

The V call is TRBV5-6, the J call TRBJ2-1; 11 positions match TRBD2. The germline CDR1 and CDR2 sequences are SGHDT and YYEEEE. With V trimmed by 1 base and J by 6 bases, 6 bases remained unmatched. There are 16 residues in the CDR3. The CDR3 DNA is TGTGCCAGCAGCTTGATAGCGGGAGGGCGTTTCAATGAGCAGTTCTTC. It codes for CASSLIAGGRFNEQFF.

V and J are TRBV7-9 and TRBJ2-5; 10 positions agree with TRBD2. The CDR3 totals 15 residues. V dropped 6 bases and J dropped 5; count of bases not matched to a gene: 9. The germline CDR1 and CDR2 sequences are SEHNR and FQNEAQ (reference sequence). The CDR3 DNA sequence: TGTGCCAGCAGTCAAGCGGGAGGGCGGTGGGAGACCCAGTACTTC. Translated, it gives CASSQAGGRWETQYF.

V and J are TRBV28 and TRBJ2-7, with D tentatively TRBD1 (6 bases). Germline CDR1 and CDR2: MDHEN and SYDVKM. The CDR3 is 14 amino acids. The V and J ends lost 2 bases and 2 bases respectively, with 10 bases between them. CDR3 sequence (DNA): TGTGCCAGCAGTTTACAGGGGCGGACCTACGAGCAGTACTTC. Translation gives CASSLQGRTYEQYF.

The chain is built from TRBV15 and TRBJ1-2; possibly TRBD1 for D (6 bases). This CDR3 has 14 amino acids. V was trimmed by 2 bases and J by 4 bases, leaving 11 bases between them. The germline gives CDR1 LNHNV, CDR2 YYDKDF (reference sequence). In DNA, the CDR3 is TGTGCCACCAGCAGAACCGGACAGAGCTATGGCTACACCTTC. Translated, it gives CATSRTGQSYGYTF. Variable domain in full (rest from reference TRBV15 and TRBJ1-2): DAMVIQNPRYQVTQFGKPVTLSCSQTLNHNVMYWYQQKSSQAPKLLFHYYDKDFNNEADTPDNFQSRRPNTSFCFLDIRSPGLGDTAMYLCATSRTGQSYGYTFGSGTRLTVV.

This clone was recorded a few times. The genes are TRBV27 and TRBJ1-2; D possibly corresponds to TRBD1 (5 bases). The germline V and J ends were trimmed by 5 bases and 7 bases, with 14 bases remaining between them. Germline assignment: CDR1 MNHEY and CDR2 SMNVEV (reference sequence). The CDR3 loop spans 13 amino acids. CDR3 region: CASSRSGIAGYTF. CDR3 DNA: TGTGCCAGCAGTCGTTCAGGGATTGCTGGCTACACCTTC.

The CDR3 loop is CASGSPLAGFNEQFF. The DNA for the CDR3 is TGTGCCAGCGGATCCCCCCTTGCGGGTTTCAATGAGCAGTTCTTC. V is TRBV5-6 and J is TRBJ2-1; TRBD2 is a possible D gene (5 bases). Germline CDR1 SGHDT, CDR2 YYEEEE. V was clipped by 7 bases and J by 6 bases, with 20 bases between them. This CDR3 has 15 amino acids. Complete variable domain (other parts from reference TRBV5-6 and TRBJ2-1): DAGVTQSPTHLIKTRGQQVTLRCSPKSGHDTVSWYQQALGQGPQFIFQYYEEEERQRGNFPDRFSGHQFPNYSSELNVNALLLGDSALYLCASGSPLAGFNEQFFGPGTRLTVL.

The V and J genes are TRBV9 and TRBJ2-7; TRBD2 might be the D (5 bases). Germline V gene data show CDR1 as SGDLS and CDR2 as YYNGEE. The CDR3 length is 16 residues. V was pared by 3 bases and J by 3 bases, with 19 bases between. CDR3 coding DNA: TGTGCCAGCAGCGGATACCGGGAACAGACGGGCTACGAGCAGTACTTC. Translation gives CASSGYREQTGYEQYF.

The chain uses TRBV18 and TRBJ1-1; TRBD1 matches at 7 bases. This CDR3 region has 15 residues. Germline loops: CDR1 KGHSH, CDR2 LQKENI. J was trimmed by 1 base and V by 4 bases; bases with no gene match: 6. CDR3 loop: CASSLLDRPNTEAFF. CDR3 bases: TGTGCCAGCTCACTTTTGGACAGGCCGAACACTGAAGCTTTCTTT.

The gene calls are TRBV7-9 and TRBJ2-7; TRBD1 might be the D (6 bases). CDR1 and CDR2 (germline): SEHNR, FQNEAQ (reference sequence). CDR3 length: 15 residues. Trimming shortened V by 4 bases and J by 1 base, and 14 bases separated the two germline ends. CDR3 sequence: CASSSRTDTSYEQYF. The DNA for the CDR3 is TGTGCCAGCAGCTCGCGGACAGATACTTCCTACGAGCAGTACTTC.

The chain combines TRBV10-2 with TRBJ1-3, with a tentative D call TRBD1 (5 bases). Per the germline V gene, CDR1 is WSHSY and CDR2 is SAAADI. V was trimmed by 4 bases and J by 2 bases, leaving 18 bases between them. The CDR3 contains 17 residues. CDR3 in amino acids: CASSGDLRTTAGNTIYF. DNA of the CDR3: TGCGCCAGCAGTGGGGACCTTCGGACTACCGCTGGAAACACCATATATTTT.

The chain recombines TRBV19 with TRBJ2-1; weak D call: TRBD1 (5 bases). CDR3 length: 12 residues. CDR1 and CDR2 from the germline V gene are LNHDA and SQIVND (reference sequence). Between the trimmed V and J ends, which lost 5 bases and 8 bases, there was a span of 10 bases. For the CDR3, the DNA is TGTGCCAGTAGTTCCCAGGGCTATGAGCAGTTCTTC. This translates into CASSSQGYEQFF.

This chain connects TRBV5-5 to TRBJ2-7, with 11 bases that match TRBD2. The CDR3 is 15 amino acids. J was trimmed by 2 bases and V by 2 bases; bases with no gene match: 3. From germline, CDR1 is SGHKS and CDR2 YYEKEE (reference sequence). The CDR3 DNA follows: TGTGCCAGCAGCTTATGGACTAGCGGGCCCTACGAGCAGTACTTC. Translation gives CASSLWTSGPYEQYF.

The chain links TRBV7-9 to TRBJ1-2; 9 bases agree with TRBD1. CDR3 size: 15 residues. The trim removed 3 bases at V and 5 bases at J, leaving 7 bases unmatched. Germline CDR1 reads SEHNR; CDR2 reads FQNEAQ (reference sequence). As DNA, the CDR3 is TGTGCCAGCAGCTTGGGGGGACAGGGTCATTATGGCTACACCTTC. Translated: CASSLGGQGHYGYTF.

CDR3 protein: CASSELRGTNYGYTF. CDR3 DNA: TGTGCCAGCAGTGAACTCAGGGGTACTAACTATGGCTACACCTTC. V is TRBV2 and J is TRBJ1-2; weak D call: TRBD1 (6 bases). The CDR3 is made up of 15 amino acids. Trimming stripped 2 bases from V and 0 bases from J, with 10 bases between. Germline V lookup: CDR1 SNHLY, CDR2 FYNNEI.

The chain employs TRBV11-2 and TRBJ2-3; 8 bases map to TRBD2. The CDR3 extends over 15 amino acids. Looked up from germline, CDR1 is SGHAT and CDR2 is FQNNGV. The J segment lost 2 bases and the V segment lost 6 bases, leaving 7 bases of the junction unmatched. The CDR3 DNA is TGTGCCAGCAGAGCACTAGCGGAGGTCACAGATACGCAGTATTTT. Translating gives CASRALAEVTDTQYF.

The V gene is TRBV5-1, the J gene TRBJ2-1; 9 bases map to TRBD1. Germline trimming cut 4 bases from V and 5 bases from J; bases unmatched to any gene: 7. The CDR3 is 15 residues long. The V gene's germline CDR1 is SGHRS and CDR2 YFSETQ. The CDR3 DNA follows: TGCGCCAGCAGCCGGGGGGACAGGGAAAACAATGAGCAGTTCTTC. Translating gives CASSRGDRENNEQFF.

This clone was found once. This chain connects TRBV27 to TRBJ2-7; 8 bases are shared with TRBD1. V shed 6 bases, J shed 4 bases, and the junction held 8 bases outside the gene matches. The CDR3 contains 14 residues. Germline values: CDR1 MNHEY, CDR2 SMNVEV (reference sequence). The CDR3 loop is CASSFSGQAYEQYF. The CDR3 nucleotides are TGTGCCAGCAGCTTCTCGGGACAGGCTTACGAGCAGTACTTC.

The chain employs TRBV6-4 and TRBJ2-1, with a weak D call TRBD2 (5 bases). This CDR3 comprises 20 residues. In germline, CDR1 is MRHNA, CDR2 SNTAGT. V was clipped by 11 bases and J by 4 bases, with 36 bases between them. The CDR3 protein is CAGPVKSVIARLGNYNEQFF. CDR3 sequence (DNA): TGTGCCGGGCCGGTGAAGAGTGTGATAGCGAGACTCGGAAATTACAATGAGCAGTTCTTC.

This clone has a single count. This rearrangement joins TRBV5-5 to TRBJ1-2; D is ambiguous. CDR3 length equals 11 residues. The germline V and J ends were trimmed by 6 bases and 8 bases, with 11 bases remaining between them. The germline CDR1 and CDR2 sequences are SGHKS and YYEKEE (reference sequence). CDR3 nucleotide sequence: TGTGCCAGCAATTTCCCGAGCGGCTACACCTTC. Translated, it gives CASNFPSGYTF.

The chain links TRBV5-6 to TRBJ2-1; TRBD1 matches 7 bases. This CDR3 spans 17 amino acids. The V segment lost 0 bases and the J segment 4 bases; nucleotides outside the gene matches: 10. Germline values: CDR1 SGHDT, CDR2 YYEEEE. Here the CDR3 reads CASSLEFEGASYNEQFF. DNA of the CDR3: TGTGCCAGCAGCTTGGAGTTTGAGGGGGCCTCATACAATGAGCAGTTCTTC.

The chain has TRBV7-2 and TRBJ2-7, with 11 positions matching TRBD1. Germline values: CDR1 SGHTA, CDR2 FQGNSA. After removal of 3 bases from V and 2 bases from J, the junction contained 0 bases not matched to a gene. The CDR3 is made up of 14 amino acids. Here the CDR3 reads CASSLGQGAYEQYF. The CDR3, as DNA: TGTGCCAGCAGCTTGGGACAGGGGGCCTACGAGCAGTACTTC.

The chain joins TRBV9 to TRBJ2-3; tentative D call: TRBD1 (5 bases). The CDR3 is made up of 14 amino acids. Trimming took off 0 bases at V and 4 bases at J, with 9 bases between the two ends. From germline, CDR1 is SGDLS and CDR2 YYNGEE. CDR3 sequence: CASSVVIGADTQYF. Written as DNA, the CDR3 is TGTGCCAGCAGCGTAGTGATAGGGGCAGATACGCAGTATTTT.

The chain has TRBV5-4 and TRBJ2-7; 12 bases match TRBD2. The CDR3 loop spans 19 amino acids. Germline loops: CDR1 SGHNT, CDR2 YYREEE (reference sequence). Trimming took 0 bases from V and 2 from J; bases not matched to a gene: 12. CDR3 in amino acids: CASSLGDVRASGRAYEQYF. DNA of the CDR3: TGTGCCAGCAGCTTGGGGGACGTCCGGGCTAGCGGGAGGGCCTACGAGCAGTACTTC.

V and J are TRBV4-1 and TRBJ1-2; D is undetermined. CDR1 and CDR2 from the germline V gene are MGHRA and YSYEKL. V lost 0 bases and J 6 bases, leaving 17 bases between the germline ends. The CDR3 contains 16 residues. The CDR3 loop reads CASSQDSRGIRDGYTF. DNA for the CDR3: TGCGCCAGCAGCCAAGATTCCCGGGGAATCCGCGATGGCTACACCTTC.

V is TRBV6-5 and J is TRBJ2-1; TRBD2 matches at 9 bases. CDR1 and CDR2 (germline): MNHEY, SVGAGI. The CDR3 extends over 15 amino acids. Trimming took 7 bases from V and 8 from J; bases not matched to a gene: 12. CDR3 region: CASTPPAGGSHEQFF. The DNA of the CDR3 is TGTGCCAGCACCCCCCCAGCGGGAGGTTCTCATGAGCAGTTCTTC.

V gene TRBV7-8 combines with J gene TRBJ2-7; no clear D. CDR3 length: 14 amino acids. Germline CDR1 SGHVS, CDR2 FQNEAQ. Trimming took 5 bases from V and 4 from J, leaving 15 bases between them. CDR3 region: CASSRTTSFYEQYF. The CDR3 DNA follows: TGTGCCAGCAGCCGTACGACTTCGTTTTACGAGCAGTACTTC.

This clone is a singleton in its sample. The genes are TRBV2 and TRBJ1-1, with TRBD1 matching over 9 bases. This CDR3 has 13 amino acids. Germline trimming cut 3 bases from V and 10 bases from J; bases unmatched to any gene: 6. Germline CDR1 and CDR2: SNHLY and FYNNEI. This CDR3 is CASSETGGFGAFF. The CDR3 DNA reads as TGTGCCAGCAGTGAGACAGGGGGGTTCGGAGCTTTCTTT.

The chain links TRBV2 to TRBJ1-1; 9 nucleotides match TRBD1. This CDR3 region has 16 residues. Germline V lookup: CDR1 SNHLY, CDR2 FYNNEI. V lost 6 bases to trimming and J lost 1 base; unmatched junction nucleotides: 9. CDR3 DNA: TGTGCCAGCAGGCCAACAGGGGGCGAGGAGAACACTGAAGCTTTCTTT. Translating it yields CASRPTGGEENTEAFF.

The genes are TRBV10-3 and TRBJ2-1; D is perhaps TRBD2 (5 bases). The CDR3 totals 13 residues. V lost 7 bases to trimming and J lost 9 bases, with 16 bases between them. Germline V gene data show CDR1 as ENHRY and CDR2 as SYGVKD. The CDR3 spells CAITPSLGREQFF. Written as DNA, the CDR3 is TGTGCCATCACACCTAGCCTAGGGCGTGAGCAGTTCTTC.